This entry features one T cell receptor beta chain sequence. The repertoire was sequenced with immunoSEQ multiplex PCR; TCRdb's copy has only in-frame clones and lacks some. Found here are some 150,000 clones, approximately 90% of them singletons; the top ten hold roughly 1%. Trimming removed 6 bases from V and 4 bases from J, with 6 bases in between. The V gene's germline CDR1 is MDHEN and CDR2 SYDVKM. The length of the CDR3 is 11 residues. The data were taken from a study of blood T cell repertoires in COVID-19. Sequences were obtained from peripheral blood. This receptor was taken from a woman aged 45-65 years with acute or convalescent COVID-19. The chain couples TRBV28 to TRBJ1-1; D uncertain. The CDR3 nucleotides read TGTGCCAGCAGCAGAGGCACTGAAGCTTTCTTT. Residues: CASSRGTEAFF.